Shown below are 24 T cell receptor beta chains from a single sample sequenced in a study of T cell changes during pregnancy in multiple sclerosis. The data were produced by immunoSEQ multiplex PCR, yet TCRdb's version contains in-frame clones alone and is incomplete. Here the sample spans around 100,000 clones, roughly 90% being singletons. Here the sequenced sample was peripheral blood, taken after pregnancy. Receptors were obtained from a female donor with multiple sclerosis, enrolled in a pregnancy study.

The CDR3 nucleotides read TGTGCCAGCAGCCGGACAGGGTTGGACTATGGCTACACCTTC. Encoded protein: CASSRTGLDYGYTF. The gene calls are TRBV5-4 and TRBJ1-2; TRBD1 aligns across 8 bases. Germline values: CDR1 SGHNT, CDR2 YYREEE (reference sequence). The CDR3 extends over 14 amino acids. V lost 4 bases, J lost 3 bases, and 5 bases stayed unmatched.

This chain connects TRBV21-1 to TRBJ2-7; the table's D call, TRBD2, was not checked against the DNA. TRBV21-1 is an annotated pseudogene. CDR3 length equals 18 residues. CDR3 amino acids: CASSEPPRGLHISYEQYF. Written as DNA, the CDR3 is TGTGCCAGCAGCGAACCGCCGCGCGGATTGCATATCTCCTACGAGCAGTACTTC.

The chain carries TRBV10-3 and TRBJ2-1, with D possibly TRBD2 on 6 matching bases. Germline V CDR1 and CDR2: ENHRY, SYGVKD. V was cut by 8 bases and J by 3 bases, with 14 bases left in between. The CDR3 extends over 14 amino acids. This CDR3 is CAIGTPQIYNEQFF. In DNA form, the CDR3 reads TGTGCCATCGGGACTCCACAAATCTACAATGAGCAGTTCTTC.

This clone has only one observation. The chain uses TRBV4-3 and TRBJ1-1, with D tentatively TRBD1 (5 bases). V was cut by 3 bases and J by 6 bases, with 14 bases left in between. CDR3 length: 14 amino acids. Germline assignment: CDR1 LGHNA and CDR2 YSLEER. CDR3 protein: CASSHRGLAPEAFF. The CDR3 DNA reads as TGCGCCAGCAGCCATCGGGGGTTGGCACCTGAAGCTTTCTTT.

The V gene is TRBV18, the J gene TRBJ1-1, with D possibly matching TRBD1 (5 bases). The V and J ends lost 6 bases and 4 bases respectively, with 15 bases between them. Germline V gives CDR1 KGHSH, CDR2 LQKENI. The CDR3 is 14 residues long. CDR3 protein: CASSPIDGATEAFF. For the CDR3, the DNA is TGTGCCAGCTCGCCTATCGATGGGGCCACTGAAGCTTTCTTT. The complete variable domain, with remaining parts taken from reference TRBV18 and TRBJ1-1, reads NAGVMQNPRHLVRRRGQEARLRCSPMKGHSHVYWYRQLPEEGLKFMVYLQKENIIDESGMPKERFSAEFPKEGPSILRIQQVVRGDSAAYFCASSPIDGATEAFFGQGTRLTVV.

This chain connects TRBV5-6 to TRBJ2-3; tentative D call: TRBD1 (5 bases). Germline V gene data show CDR1 as SGHDT and CDR2 as YYEEEE. Trimming left V 2 bases short and J 4 bases short, with 17 bases between. This CDR3 contains 16 residues. CDR3 loop: CASSFTGSNRPDTQYF. DNA for the CDR3: TGTGCCAGCAGCTTCACTGGCTCCAACAGGCCAGATACGCAGTATTTT.

The rearrangement links TRBV5-1 to TRBJ2-5; 9 nucleotides line up with TRBD1. V shed 4 bases, J shed 1 base, and the junction held 2 bases outside the gene matches. The CDR3 has 14 residues. From germline, CDR1 is SGHRS and CDR2 YFSETQ. CDR3 coding DNA: TGCGCCAGCAGCCAACAGGGGGCCCAAGAGACCCAGTACTTC. This translates into CASSQQGAQETQYF.

The chain is built from TRBV9 and TRBJ2-7; D gene ambiguous. V was shortened by 1 base and J by 2 bases, with 10 bases between the two germline ends. The CDR3 is 14 amino acids. The V gene's germline CDR1 is SGDLS and CDR2 YYNGEE. In nucleotides, the CDR3 is TGTGCCAGCAGCGTATTAGCCCAAACCTACGAGCAGTACTTC. Translation gives CASSVLAQTYEQYF.

The chain links TRBV28 to TRBJ2-5; TRBD2 agrees at 9 bases. Trimming removed 6 bases from V and 4 bases from J; junction bases left unmatched: 15. CDR1 is MDHEN, CDR2 SYDVKM, per germline. The CDR3 totals 17 residues. In nucleotides, the CDR3 is TGTGCCAGCAGGACTCCTCGGGGGCTAGCGGGACTAGAGACCCAGTACTTC. Translating it yields CASRTPRGLAGLETQYF.

V and J are TRBV4-1 and TRBJ2-7, with 7 bases aligning to TRBD1. With 3 bases clipped from V and 4 bases from J, the junction kept 12 bases outside the gene matches. The CDR3 spans 16 residues. From germline, CDR1 is MGHRA and CDR2 YSYEKL. CDR3 protein: CASSHPRQGQTYEQYF. The CDR3 nucleotides are TGCGCCAGCAGCCATCCACGCCAGGGACAGACGTACGAGCAGTACTTC.

The V and J genes are TRBV2 and TRBJ2-2; unclear D gene. The CDR3 runs to 15 residues. The V gene lost 10 bases and the J gene lost 5 bases, with 20 bases spanning the gap. CDR1 SNHLY and CDR2 FYNNEI come from the germline V gene. The CDR3 loop is CAISTADRWTGELFF. Here the CDR3 DNA reads TGTGCCATTTCAACGGCGGATAGGTGGACCGGGGAGCTGTTTTTT.

The gene calls are TRBV29-1 and TRBJ1-1; no definite D call. The CDR3 is 11 residues long. V gave up 1 base and J gave up 8 bases, with 8 bases separating them. CDR1 is SQVTM, CDR2 ANQGSEA, per germline. The CDR3 is CSVEVSWEAFF. The CDR3 DNA reads TGCAGCGTTGAAGTGAGTTGGGAAGCTTTCTTT.

The chain links TRBV11-3 to TRBJ2-2; TRBD2 matches at 10 bases. CDR3 length equals 17 residues. Germline CDR1 and CDR2: SGHNT and YENEEA. V lost 5 bases and J lost 3; bases outside the gene matches: 9. The CDR3 sequence is CASSPGDLAGDTGELFF. The CDR3 DNA follows: TGTGCCAGCAGCCCGGGGGATCTAGCGGGAGACACCGGGGAGCTGTTTTTT.

This clone was detected once. The chain recombines TRBV10-1 with TRBJ2-7; 7 bases are a match to TRBD2. J lost 6 bases, V lost 3 bases, and 17 bases had no gene match. The CDR3 spans 17 residues. Germline assignment: CDR1 WNHNN and CDR2 SYGVQD (reference sequence). The CDR3 DNA sequence: TGCGCCAGCAGTGATGGAGAACTAGCGCGCCCCCCGGGCGAGCAGTACTTC. It yields the protein CASSDGELARPPGEQYF.

The V and J genes are TRBV6-6 and TRBJ1-6; D possibly corresponds to TRBD1 (5 bases). Between the trimmed V and J ends, which lost 2 bases and 7 bases, there was a span of 9 bases. Germline-derived CDR1 and CDR2 are MNHNY and SVGAGI (reference sequence). This CDR3 has 14 amino acids. The CDR3 protein is CASSYETDNSPLHF. In DNA, the CDR3 is TGTGCCAGCAGTTACGAGACAGACAATTCACCCCTCCACTTT.

This clone was seen just once. The chain joins TRBV5-4 to TRBJ2-2, with TRBD1 identical over 7 bases. The CDR3 spans 14 residues. Germline CDR1 and CDR2: SGHNT and YYREEE (reference sequence). V lost 6 bases to trimming and J lost 3 bases; unmatched junction nucleotides: 5. CDR3 in amino acids: CASNYRGYTGELFF. CDR3 coding DNA: TGTGCCAGCAATTACAGGGGTTACACCGGGGAGCTGTTTTTT.

The rearrangement uses TRBV13 and TRBJ1-4; D is ambiguous. The V and J ends lost 5 bases and 3 bases respectively, with 40 bases between them. Germline CDR1 and CDR2: PRHDT and FYEKMQ (reference sequence). The CDR3 runs 24 residues. CDR3 protein: CASSRFASGYQSPGIDGPNEKLFF. The CDR3 DNA reads TGTGCCAGCAGCCGATTTGCCTCCGGATATCAATCTCCGGGGATTGACGGGCCTAATGAAAAACTGTTTTTT.

The chain couples TRBV5-1 to TRBJ2-2, with D perhaps TRBD1 (6 bases). Germline assignment: CDR1 SGHRS and CDR2 YFSETQ. The CDR3 sequence is 16 residues long. V was clipped by 0 bases and J by 2 bases, with 11 bases between them. CDR3 DNA: TGCGCCAGCAGCTTGGGACAGGACCCAAACACCGGGGAGCTGTTTTTT. This codes for CASSLGQDPNTGELFF.

The J gene is TRBJ1-2, the V gene TRBV14; 7 positions agree with TRBD1. Germline V gives CDR1 SGHDN, CDR2 FVKESK. The CDR3 sequence is 17 residues long. V lost 3 bases to trimming and J lost 8 bases; unmatched junction nucleotides: 18. CDR3 protein: CASSQGPPQEGAGGYTF. The CDR3 nucleotides read TGTGCCAGCAGCCAGGGGCCTCCGCAAGAGGGGGCAGGAGGCTACACCTTC.

The V gene is TRBV28, the J gene TRBJ1-2, with 9 bases identical to TRBD1. Germline assignment: CDR1 MDHEN and CDR2 SYDVKM. This CDR3 is 15 amino acids long. With 3 bases clipped from V and 8 bases from J, the junction kept 10 bases outside the gene matches. CDR3 nucleotide sequence: TGTGCCAGCAGTTTGGTCGGGACAGGGCTTTTGGGCTACACCTTC. This encodes CASSLVGTGLLGYTF.

The chain recombines TRBV15 with TRBJ2-5; weak D call: TRBD2 (5 bases). Trimming left V 7 bases short and J 6 bases short, with 18 bases between. This CDR3 region has 14 residues. Per germline, CDR1 LNHNV and CDR2 YYDKDF (reference sequence). CDR3 sequence reads: CATTHGGVVQTQYF. The DNA of the CDR3 is TGTGCCACCACTCACGGAGGCGTCGTACAGACCCAGTACTTC.

The chain carries TRBV18 and TRBJ2-5, with a tentative D call TRBD2 (5 bases). CDR3 size: 14 residues. V lost 0 bases, J lost 5 bases, and 10 bases lay in between. CDR1 is KGHSH, CDR2 LQKENI, per germline. The CDR3 region has the DNA TGTGCCAGCTCACCACCGTCGGGGTCGGAGACCCAGTACTTC. It specifies CASSPPSGSETQYF.

The chain employs TRBV7-8 and TRBJ2-1; 11 bases align to TRBD2. The germline CDR1 and CDR2 sequences are SGHVS and FQNEAQ. V was pared by 3 bases and J by 1 base, with 8 bases of the junction left unmatched. The CDR3 sequence is 18 residues long. DNA for the CDR3: TGTGCCAGCAGCTTGGCTTTAGCGGGAGGGCTTTCCTACAATGAGCAGTTCTTC. The encoded protein is CASSLALAGGLSYNEQFF.

The CDR3 here is CASSYHEGSGANVLTF. For the CDR3, the DNA is TGTGCCAGCAGTTACCACGAGGGTTCTGGGGCCAACGTCCTGACTTTC. The genes are TRBV6-5 and TRBJ2-6; a weak D match, TRBD2 (5 bases). The CDR3 spans 16 residues. In germline, CDR1 is MNHEY, CDR2 SVGAGI. V was cut by 2 bases and J by 1 base, with 9 bases left in between.